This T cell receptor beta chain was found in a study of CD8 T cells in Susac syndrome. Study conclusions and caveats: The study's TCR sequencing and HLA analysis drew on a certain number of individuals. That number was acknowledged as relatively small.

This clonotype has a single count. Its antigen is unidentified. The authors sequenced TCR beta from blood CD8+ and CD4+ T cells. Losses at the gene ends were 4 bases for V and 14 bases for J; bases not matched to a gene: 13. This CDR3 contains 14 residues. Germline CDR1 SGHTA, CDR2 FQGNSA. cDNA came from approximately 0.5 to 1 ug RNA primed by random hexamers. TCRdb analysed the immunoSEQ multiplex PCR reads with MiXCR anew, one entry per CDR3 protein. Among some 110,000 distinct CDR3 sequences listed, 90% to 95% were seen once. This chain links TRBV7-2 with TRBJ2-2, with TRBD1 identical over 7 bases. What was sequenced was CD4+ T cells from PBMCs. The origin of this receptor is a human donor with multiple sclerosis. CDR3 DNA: TGTGCCAGCAGCTCGTCGACAGGGAAGAGACACCTGTTTTTT. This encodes CASSSSTGKRHLFF.